This T cell receptor (beta chain) was identified during a study of CD8 T cells in ankylosing spondylitis. General observations from the study: Within matched ankylosing spondylitis synovial fluid, disease-linked clones were reportedly significantly enriched. Clones linked to disease, bearing a CD8+ phenotype, were relatively rare in peripheral blood.

CDR1 and CDR2 from the germline V gene are KGHSH and LQKENI. The germline V and J ends were trimmed by 2 bases and 7 bases, with 15 bases remaining between them. This CDR3 spans 15 amino acids. This clonotype occurred a few times. Its antigen remains unknown. MiXCR was run by TCRdb on the 5' RACE reads, yielding one entry per CDR3 protein. The table records some 350,000 distinct CDR3 sequences, approximately 14% of them present only once. The receptor was derived from a male donor with ankylosing spondylitis or in good health (not recorded which). The chain carries TRBV18 and TRBJ1-5, with D perhaps TRBD1 (5 bases). Sample: blood, either unsorted or a sorted T cell fraction (not recorded which). CDR3 bases: TGTGCCAGCTCACCAGTACAGGACAAGGAGCAGCCCCAGCATTTT. It translates to CASSPVQDKEQPQHF.